This T cell receptor (beta chain) was recovered during a study of T cell responses to AZD1222 COVID-19 vaccine. General study points: Just a handful of people given AZD1222 tested seropositive at baseline.

Sequenced by immunoSEQ multiplex PCR; TCRdb stores in-frame clones only, minus some. This table has about 90,000 clones, about 90% appearing once. There are 14 residues in the CDR3. The germline V gene has CDR1 SGHVS and CDR2 FQNEAQ. V dropped 3 bases and J dropped 4 bases, with 12 bases sitting between them. As for this clone: Its specificity is not known.

The origin of this receptor is an adult in good health. The V gene is TRBV7-8, the J gene TRBJ1-1; D gene uncertain. The sequences come from peripheral blood, collected on day 0 of MenACWY control vaccination. The CDR3, as DNA: TGTGCCAGCAGCTTCTCGGGGTTGGCCACTGAAGCTTTCTTT. The encoded protein is CASSFSGLATEAFF.